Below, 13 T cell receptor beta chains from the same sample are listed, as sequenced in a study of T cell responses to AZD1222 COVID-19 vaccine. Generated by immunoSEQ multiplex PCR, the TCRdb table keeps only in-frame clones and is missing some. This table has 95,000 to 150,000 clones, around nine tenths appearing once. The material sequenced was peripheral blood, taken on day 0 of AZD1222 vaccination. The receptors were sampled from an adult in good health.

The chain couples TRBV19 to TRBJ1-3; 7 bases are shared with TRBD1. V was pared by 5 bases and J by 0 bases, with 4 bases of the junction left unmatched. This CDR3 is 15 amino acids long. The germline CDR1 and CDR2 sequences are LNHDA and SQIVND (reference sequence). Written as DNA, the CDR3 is TGTGCCAGTAGTGACCGGGACAGCTCTGGAAACACCATATATTTT. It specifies CASSDRDSSGNTIYF.

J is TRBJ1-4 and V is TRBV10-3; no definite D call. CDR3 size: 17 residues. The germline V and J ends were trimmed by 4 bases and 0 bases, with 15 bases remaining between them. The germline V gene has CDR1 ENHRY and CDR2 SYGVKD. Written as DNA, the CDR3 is TGTGCCATCAGTGCTCAAGTCGGCTCTGCAACTAATGAAAAACTGTTTTTT. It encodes CAISAQVGSATNEKLFF.

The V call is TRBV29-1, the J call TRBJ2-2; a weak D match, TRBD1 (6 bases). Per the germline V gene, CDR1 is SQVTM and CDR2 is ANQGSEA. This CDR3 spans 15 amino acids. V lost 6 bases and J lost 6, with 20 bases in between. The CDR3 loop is CSVKSPGQFSGELFF. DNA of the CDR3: TGCAGCGTGAAGTCCCCGGGACAATTCTCCGGGGAGCTGTTTTTT.

The CDR3 nucleotides read TGTGCCAGCATGGCTGGGGCCAACGTCCTGACTTTC. Its protein product is CASMAGANVLTF. The chain carries TRBV2 and TRBJ2-6; no firm D call. Trimming stripped 7 bases from V and 2 bases from J, with 3 bases between. From germline, CDR1 is SNHLY and CDR2 FYNNEI. CDR3 length equals 12 residues.

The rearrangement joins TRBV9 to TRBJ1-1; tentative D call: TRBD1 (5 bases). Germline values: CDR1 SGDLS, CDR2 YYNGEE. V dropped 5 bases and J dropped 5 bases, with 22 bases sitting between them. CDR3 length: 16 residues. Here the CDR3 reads CASSFDTGLPGTEAFF. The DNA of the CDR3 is TGTGCCAGCAGTTTCGATACGGGACTCCCGGGAACTGAAGCTTTCTTT.

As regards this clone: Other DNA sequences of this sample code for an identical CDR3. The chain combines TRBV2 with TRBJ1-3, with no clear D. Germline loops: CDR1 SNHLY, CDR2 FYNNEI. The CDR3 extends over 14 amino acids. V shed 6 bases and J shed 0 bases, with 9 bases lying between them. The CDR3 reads CASRDSSSGNTIYF. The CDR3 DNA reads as TGTGCCAGCAGAGACTCCAGCTCTGGAAACACCATATATTTT.

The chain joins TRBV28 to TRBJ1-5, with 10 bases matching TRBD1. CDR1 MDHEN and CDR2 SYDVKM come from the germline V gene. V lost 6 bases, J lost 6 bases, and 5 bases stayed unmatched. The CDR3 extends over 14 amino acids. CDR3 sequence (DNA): TGTGCCAGCAGGGACAGGGGGGAACCTCAGCCCCAGCATTTT. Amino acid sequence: CASRDRGEPQPQHF.

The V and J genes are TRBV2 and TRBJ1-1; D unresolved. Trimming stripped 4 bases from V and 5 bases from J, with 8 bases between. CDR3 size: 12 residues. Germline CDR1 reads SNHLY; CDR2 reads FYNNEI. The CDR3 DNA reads TGTGCCAGCAGTGCATCCGAAACTGAAGCTTTCTTT. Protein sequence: CASSASETEAFF.

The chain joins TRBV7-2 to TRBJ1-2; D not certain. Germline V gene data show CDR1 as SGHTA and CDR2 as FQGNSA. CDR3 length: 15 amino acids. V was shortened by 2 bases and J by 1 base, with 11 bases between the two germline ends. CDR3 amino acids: CASSLSGVDNYGYTF. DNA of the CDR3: TGTGCCAGCAGCTTATCAGGAGTCGATAACTATGGCTACACCTTC.

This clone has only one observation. The CDR3 DNA follows: TGTGCCAGCAGCTCGCAGGGAGGAGGAGAGACCCAGTACTTC. Translating gives CASSSQGGGETQYF. The chain combines TRBV7-8 with TRBJ2-5; D is possibly TRBD2 (6 bases). Germline lookup yields CDR1 SGHVS and CDR2 FQNEAQ. This CDR3 spans 14 amino acids. V dropped 4 bases and J dropped 4 bases, with 13 bases sitting between them.

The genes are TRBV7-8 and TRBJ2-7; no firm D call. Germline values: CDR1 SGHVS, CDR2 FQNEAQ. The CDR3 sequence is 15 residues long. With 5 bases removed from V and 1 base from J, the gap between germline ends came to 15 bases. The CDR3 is CASSPRPGPSYEQYF. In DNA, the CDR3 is TGTGCCAGCAGCCCAAGGCCGGGTCCTTCCTACGAGCAGTACTTC.

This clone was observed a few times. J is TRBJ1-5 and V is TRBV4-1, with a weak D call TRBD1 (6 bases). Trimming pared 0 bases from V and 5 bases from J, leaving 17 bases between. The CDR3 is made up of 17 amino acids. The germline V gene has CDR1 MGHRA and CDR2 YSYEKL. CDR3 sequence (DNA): TGCGCCAGCAGCCAAGATCCCGGCCAGGGGCCATATCAGCCCCAGCATTTT. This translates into CASSQDPGQGPYQPQHF.

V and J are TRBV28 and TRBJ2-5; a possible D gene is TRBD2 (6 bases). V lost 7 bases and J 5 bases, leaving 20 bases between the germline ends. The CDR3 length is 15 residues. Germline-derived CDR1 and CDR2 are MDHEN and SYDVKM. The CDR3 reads CASTLGAGSRETQYF. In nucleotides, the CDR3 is TGTGCCAGCACCCTAGGGGCGGGATCAAGGGAGACCCAGTACTTC.